This T cell receptor (beta chain) was recovered during a study of response to subunit inactivated influenza vaccine. General observations from the study: Researchers suggested that each seasonal influenza vaccination recruits few new T cells.

TCRdb reanalysed the RT-PCR reads using MiXCR and keeps one entry per CDR3 protein. Here the sample spans about 540,000 distinct CDR3 sequences, approximately 14% being singletons. With respect to this clonotype: Its target is not known.

Germline V CDR1 and CDR2: LGHDT, YNNKEL (reference sequence). V was shortened by 0 bases and J by 4 bases, with 9 bases between the two germline ends. This CDR3 spans 14 amino acids. The source material was PBMCs from blood, sampled roughly 13 days after vaccination. This receptor was taken from a man between 45 and 60 years old who received an inactivated influenza vaccine. This chain joins TRBV3-1 and TRBJ1-2, with a tentative D call TRBD1 (6 bases). The CDR3 coding sequence is TGTGCCAGCAGCCAAGAGACAGGAGTCTATGGCTACACCTTC. Translated: CASSQETGVYGYTF.